The present T cell receptor (beta chain) was sequenced within a study of blood T cell repertoires in COVID-19. Study as a whole: T cells, B-cell-depleted T cells, or PBMCs supplied cDNA or gDNA.

This clone has a handful of counts. Additional DNA sequences in this sample encode the identical CDR3. Measured with immunoSEQ multiplex PCR; TCRdb has only the in-frame clones, and not every one. The sample yields 200,000 to 250,000 clones, about 86% seen once. Germline-derived CDR1 and CDR2 are SGHRS and YFSETQ. The CDR3 extends over 15 amino acids. The V segment lost 4 bases and the J segment 0 bases; nucleotides outside the gene matches: 2. The sequence was obtained from a woman under 40 who had recovered from COVID-19. The chain carries TRBV5-1 and TRBJ2-1; 9 bases align to TRBD2. The sequenced sample consisted of peripheral blood. CDR3 in amino acids: CASSLAGSSYNEQFF. The CDR3 region has the DNA TGCGCCAGCAGCCTAGCGGGGAGCTCCTACAATGAGCAGTTCTTC. The full variable domain, completed using reference TRBV5-1 and TRBJ2-1, is KAGVTQTPRYLIKTRGQQVTLSCSPISGHRSVSWYQQTPGQGLQFLFEYFSETQRNKGNFPGRFSGRQFSNSRSEMNVSTLELGDSALYLCASSLAGSSYNEQFFGPGTRLTVL.